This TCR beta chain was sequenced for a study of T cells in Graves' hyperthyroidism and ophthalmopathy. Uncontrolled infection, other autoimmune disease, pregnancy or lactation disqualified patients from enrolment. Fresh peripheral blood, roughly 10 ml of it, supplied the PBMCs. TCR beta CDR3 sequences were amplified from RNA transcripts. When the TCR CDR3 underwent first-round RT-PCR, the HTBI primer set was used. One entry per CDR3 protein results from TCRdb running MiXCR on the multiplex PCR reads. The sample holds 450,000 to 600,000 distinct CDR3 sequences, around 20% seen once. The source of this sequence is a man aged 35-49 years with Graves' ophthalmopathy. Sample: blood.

This CDR3 is CASSLLDRRYTF. CDR3 bases: TGTGCCAGCAGTCTACTAGATCGACGCTACACCTTC. The J gene is TRBJ1-2, the V gene TRBV28; unclear D gene. Germline CDR1 MDHEN, CDR2 SYDVKM. The CDR3 length is 12 residues. The germline V and J ends were trimmed by 5 bases and 9 bases, with 13 bases remaining between them.